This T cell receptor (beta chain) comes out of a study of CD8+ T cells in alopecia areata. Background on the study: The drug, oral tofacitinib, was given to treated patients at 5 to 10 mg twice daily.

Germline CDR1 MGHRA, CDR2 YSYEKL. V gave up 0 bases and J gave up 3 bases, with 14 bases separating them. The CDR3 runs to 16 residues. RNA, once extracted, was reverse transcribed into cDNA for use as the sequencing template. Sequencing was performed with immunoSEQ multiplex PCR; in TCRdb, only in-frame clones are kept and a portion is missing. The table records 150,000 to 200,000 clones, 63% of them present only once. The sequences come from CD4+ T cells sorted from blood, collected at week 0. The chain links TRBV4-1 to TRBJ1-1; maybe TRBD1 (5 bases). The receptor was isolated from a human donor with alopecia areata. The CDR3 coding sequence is TGCGCCAGCAGCCAAGATGGTCGGGGGTTTTACACTGAAGCTTTCTTT. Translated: CASSQDGRGFYTEAFF.